This T cell receptor beta chain was retrieved from a study of blood T cell repertoires in COVID-19. How the authors handled the data: The authors estimated nucleated cell counts from reference gene primer amplification. Generated by immunoSEQ multiplex PCR, the TCRdb table keeps only in-frame clones and is missing some. Clonal size and the V and J genes are those of that table, whereas D and trimming came from the DNA. The table shows more than 110,000 clones, with 82% occurring only once. The germline gives CDR1 SGHRS, CDR2 YFSETQ. Trimming cost V 4 bases and J 6 bases, with 13 bases left between them. CDR3 size: 14 residues.

The source is an elderly woman with acute or convalescent COVID-19. The chain couples TRBV5-1 to TRBJ2-2; D is uncertain. Material: peripheral blood. CDR3 bases: TGCGCCAGCAGCCCACGTCAGGAAGCCGGGGAGCTGTTTTTT. Translating gives CASSPRQEAGELFF.